These 27 T cell receptor beta chains originate from one sample sequenced in a study of identifying expanded T cells in peripheral blood. Profiled with immunoSEQ multiplex PCR; TCRdb holds only in-frame clones, not every one. The repertoire consists of 97,000 or so clones, with approximately 88% occurring once and the leading ten covering over 12%. The sequenced sample consisted of blood. The receptors stem from a person aged 18 to 75 in good health.

CDR3 in amino acids: CASSVSRGGYTF. In DNA, the CDR3 is TGCGCCAGCAGCGTATCAAGGGGTGGCTACACCTTC. The gene calls are TRBV5-1 and TRBJ1-2; possible D gene TRBD1, 5 bases. V dropped 4 bases and J dropped 7 bases, with 11 bases sitting between them. Per germline, CDR1 SGHRS and CDR2 YFSETQ. This CDR3 comprises 12 residues.

This clone was counted a few times. The chain combines TRBV6-1 with TRBJ2-7, with 8 bases identical to TRBD1. Germline values: CDR1 MNHNS, CDR2 SASEGT. CDR3 length: 14 amino acids. Trimming at V came to 9 bases and at J to 3 bases, leaving 10 bases not matched to a gene. The CDR3 here is CASESSRGLYEQYF. The CDR3 DNA follows: TGTGCCAGTGAATCGAGCAGGGGGCTCTACGAGCAGTACTTC.

Regarding this clone: The germline gene is not matched at one end of the junction; a read error may be the cause. The chain is built from TRBV12-5 and TRBJ1-2, with D unresolved. Germline loops: CDR1 LGHNT, CDR2 FRNRAP. The CDR3 length is 12 residues. The CDR3 is CASGLVRSALSF. The DNA of the CDR3 is TGTGCTAGTGGTTTGGTACGGTCGGCCCTTTCCTTC.

This clone was seen a single time. This sequence joins TRBV9 and TRBJ2-2, with 14 bases fitting TRBD2. This CDR3 comprises 21 residues. Germline V gene lookup returns CDR1 SGDLS and CDR2 YYNGEE. The ends lost 4 bases at V and 1 base at J; junction bases unmatched: 15. As DNA, the CDR3 is TGTGCCAGCAGCCCTTCTATACCGGGACTAGCGGGGGCCCAGAACACCGGGGAGCTGTTTTTT. It specifies CASSPSIPGLAGAQNTGELFF.

This chain joins TRBV6-1 and TRBJ1-1; 7 bases map to TRBD1. The CDR3 is 13 residues long. Germline assignment: CDR1 MNHNS and CDR2 SASEGT. J gave up 1 base and V 8 bases, and 4 bases lay outside the gene matches. The CDR3 DNA follows: TGTGCCAGCCGACAGGGACAGAACACTGAAGCTTTCTTT. Translating gives CASRQGQNTEAFF.

This clone has just one count. The CDR3 DNA reads as TGTGCCAGCAACCGTGGGGGAACTACTAACTATGGCTACACCTTC. It codes for CASNRGGTTNYGYTF. V and J are TRBV9 and TRBJ1-2; D might be TRBD1 (5 bases). V was clipped by 6 bases and J by 0 bases, with 15 bases between them. The CDR3 runs 15 residues. Germline values: CDR1 SGDLS, CDR2 YYNGEE.

The chain uses TRBV7-2 and TRBJ2-7; possibly TRBD1 for D (5 bases). The germline V gene has CDR1 SGHTA and CDR2 FQGNSA. V was cut by 5 bases and J by 1 base, with 12 bases left in between. The CDR3 loop spans 14 amino acids. CDR3 residues: CASSPDSFSYEQYF. CDR3 nucleotide sequence: TGTGCCAGCAGCCCAGACAGTTTTTCCTACGAGCAGTACTTC.

The chain carries TRBV7-9 and TRBJ1-5, with TRBD1 identical over 10 bases. The trim removed 4 bases at V and 2 bases at J, leaving 8 bases unmatched. CDR1 and CDR2 from the germline V gene are SEHNR and FQNEAQ (reference sequence). This CDR3 has 17 residues. CDR3: CASSSTGQGSGNQPQHF. The CDR3, as DNA: TGTGCCAGCAGCTCCACGGGACAGGGGTCTGGCAATCAGCCCCAGCATTTT.

The rearrangement links TRBV29-1 to TRBJ1-2; tentatively, D is TRBD1 (6 bases). This CDR3 contains 13 residues. In germline, CDR1 is SQVTM, CDR2 ANQGSEA. The V end was cut by 6 bases, the J end by 0 bases, with 11 bases between. As DNA, the CDR3 is TGCAGCGTCGGCCAGGGGACTAACTATGGCTACACCTTC. It yields the protein CSVGQGTNYGYTF.

The V gene is TRBV7-9, the J gene TRBJ2-1, with D unclear. Per germline, CDR1 SEHNR and CDR2 FQNEAQ (reference sequence). V was cut by 5 bases and J by 0 bases, with 17 bases left in between. The CDR3 is 17 residues long. As DNA, the CDR3 is TGTGCCAGCAGCGCGATCTCCGACGAGAGCTCCTACAATGAGCAGTTCTTC. Translating it yields CASSAISDESSYNEQFF. Drawing the rest from reference TRBV7-9 and TRBJ2-1, the complete variable domain is DTGVSQNPRHKITKRGQNVTFRCDPISEHNRLYWYRQTLGQGPEFLTYFQNEAQLEKSRLLSDRFSAERPKGSFSTLEIQRTEQGDSAMYLCASSAISDESSYNEQFFGPGTRLTVL.

The genes are TRBV6-5 and TRBJ1-5, with D unclear. V lost 6 bases and J lost 4, with 10 bases in between. Germline CDR1 is MNHEY and CDR2 is SVGAGI. The CDR3 is made up of 13 amino acids. This chain's CDR3 is CASSGRRNQPQHF. CDR3 DNA: TGTGCCAGCAGCGGGAGACGGAATCAGCCCCAGCATTTT.

The J gene is TRBJ2-7, the V gene TRBV6-5; the D call may be TRBD1 or TRBD2 (5 bases each). CDR1 MNHEY and CDR2 SVGAGI come from the germline V gene. The CDR3 sequence is 15 residues long. Trimming shortened V by 0 bases and J by 7 bases, and 16 bases separated the two germline ends. The DNA of the CDR3 is TGTGCCAGCAGTTACTCTGACAGACCGGCGGGTGAGCAGTACTTC. Residues: CASSYSDRPAGEQYF.

CDR3 residues: CASSEVGRYEKLFF. Here the CDR3 DNA reads TGTGCCAGCAGTGAGGTGGGAAGATATGAAAAACTGTTTTTT. This rearrangement joins TRBV2 to TRBJ1-4; D not certain. The CDR3 covers 14 residues. V was pared by 3 bases and J by 6 bases, with 11 bases between. CDR1 SNHLY and CDR2 FYNNEI come from the germline V gene.

V and J are TRBV11-2 and TRBJ2-3; D possibly matches TRBD1 or TRBD2 (5 bases each). Germline CDR1 reads SGHAT; CDR2 reads FQNNGV. The CDR3 runs to 16 residues. Trimming left V 4 bases short and J 3 bases short, with 17 bases between. The CDR3 protein is CASSSRGLAGTDTQYF. The CDR3 bases are TGTGCCAGCAGCTCCCGGGGTCTAGCAGGGACAGATACGCAGTATTTT.

The chain uses TRBV18 and TRBJ1-3, with D perhaps TRBD1 (6 bases). This CDR3 has 15 residues. Looked up from germline, CDR1 is KGHSH and CDR2 is LQKENI. V gave up 3 bases and J gave up 2 bases, with 11 bases separating them. CDR3 region: CASSPVDSPGNTIYF. CDR3 nucleotide sequence: TGTGCCAGCTCACCTGTGGACAGTCCTGGAAACACCATATATTTT.

This chain joins TRBV2 and TRBJ2-1, with D hard to call. Trimming cost V 7 bases and J 4 bases, with 5 bases left between them. The CDR3 is made up of 11 amino acids. Germline CDR1 SNHLY, CDR2 FYNNEI. The CDR3 loop reads CASTSYNEQFF. Written as DNA, the CDR3 is TGTGCCAGCACGAGTTACAATGAGCAGTTCTTC.

This clone appeared once. The CDR3 DNA reads TGTGCCAGCAGCTTTGGACAGGTCGAGCAGTACTTC. Encoded protein: CASSFGQVEQYF. The J gene is TRBJ2-7, the V gene TRBV5-4, with 7 bases fitting TRBD1. Germline V gene lookup returns CDR1 SGHNT and CDR2 YYREEE (reference sequence). Trimming cost V 2 bases and J 6 bases; bases outside gene matches: 2. CDR3 length: 12 residues. The full variable domain, completed using reference TRBV5-4 and TRBJ2-7, is ETGVTQSPTHLIKTRGQQVTLRCSSQSGHNTVSWYQQALGQGPQFIFQYYREEENGRGNFPPRFSGLQFPNYSSELNVNALELDDSALYLCASSFGQVEQYFGPGTRLTVT.

The chain links TRBV28 to TRBJ2-3; D is ambiguous. Trimming took 7 bases from V and 0 from J, leaving 14 bases between them. This CDR3 has 15 amino acids. Germline values: CDR1 MDHEN, CDR2 SYDVKM. The CDR3 here is CASTLWTDSTDTQYF. CDR3 DNA sequence: TGTGCCAGCACCCTTTGGACCGATAGCACAGATACGCAGTATTTT.

The chain joins TRBV7-9 to TRBJ2-5, with 10 bases lining up with TRBD1. The CDR3 runs to 13 residues. With V trimmed by 6 bases and J by 5 bases, 3 bases remained unmatched. Germline CDR1 SEHNR, CDR2 FQNEAQ (reference sequence). As DNA, the CDR3 is TGTGCCAGCAGTGACAGGGGGCAGGAGACCCAGTACTTC. Amino acids: CASSDRGQETQYF.

The genes are TRBV6-1 and TRBJ1-1; the D gene is possibly TRBD1 (6 bases). There are 14 residues in the CDR3. The germline gives CDR1 MNHNS, CDR2 SASEGT. V was trimmed by 8 bases and J by 1 base, leaving 14 bases between them. CDR3 DNA sequence: TGTGCCAGCGTTCCGGGACAAGGGAACACTGAAGCTTTCTTT. Protein sequence: CASVPGQGNTEAFF.

The chain links TRBV9 to TRBJ2-2; D is uncertain. From germline, CDR1 is SGDLS and CDR2 YYNGEE. This CDR3 spans 16 amino acids. Deletions cut 0 bases from V and 5 bases from J, with 14 bases between. CDR3 bases: TGTGCCAGCAGCGTAGGGGGTGCAATTCCGACCGGGGAGCTGTTTTTT. Translated: CASSVGGAIPTGELFF.

V is TRBV4-2 and J is TRBJ2-3; 12 nucleotides align to TRBD2. V lost 0 bases, J lost 4 bases, and 5 bases stayed unmatched. The CDR3 covers 17 residues. Germline V gives CDR1 LGHNA, CDR2 YNFKEQ. Here the CDR3 DNA reads TGTGCCAGCAGCCAAGATCGGGCTAGCGGGGGGGCAGATACGCAGTATTTT. It is translated as CASSQDRASGGADTQYF.

CDR3 region: CASSRTGQSNEQFF. The CDR3 coding sequence is TGTGCCAGCAGCAGGACTGGCCAGTCCAATGAGCAGTTCTTC. V and J are TRBV6-1 and TRBJ2-1; weak D call: TRBD2 (5 bases). V lost 6 bases and J 6 bases, leaving 15 bases between the germline ends. This CDR3 is 14 amino acids long. Germline V lookup: CDR1 MNHNS, CDR2 SASEGT.

V and J are TRBV18 and TRBJ2-1; 7 bases align to TRBD1. Germline V lookup: CDR1 KGHSH, CDR2 LQKENI. The CDR3 consists of 15 residues. Trimming at V came to 5 bases and at J to 5 bases, leaving 9 bases not matched to a gene. CDR3 residues: CASSYPGQRNNEQFF. In nucleotides, the CDR3 is TGTGCCAGCTCATACCCGGGACAGAGAAACAATGAGCAGTTCTTC. The complete variable domain, with remaining parts taken from reference TRBV18 and TRBJ2-1, reads NAGVMQNPRHLVRRRGQEARLRCSPMKGHSHVYWYRQLPEEGLKFMVYLQKENIIDESGMPKERFSAEFPKEGPSILRIQQVVRGDSAAYFCASSYPGQRNNEQFFGPGTRLTVL.

The chain employs TRBV4-3 and TRBJ1-5; a weak D match, TRBD1 (5 bases). CDR3 size: 14 residues. V lost 2 bases, J lost 7 bases, and 12 bases lay in between. Germline CDR1 reads LGHNA; CDR2 reads YSLEER. As DNA, the CDR3 is TGCGCCAGCAGCCAATATATGGGGCGACAGCCCCAGCATTTT. Translated: CASSQYMGRQPQHF.

V and J are TRBV11-2 and TRBJ2-7; no firm D call. Trimming took off 0 bases at V and 2 bases at J, with 5 bases between the two ends. This CDR3 spans 13 amino acids. Germline CDR1 and CDR2: SGHAT and FQNNGV. The CDR3: CASSLDPPYEQYF. The CDR3 DNA reads TGTGCCAGCAGCTTAGATCCCCCCTACGAGCAGTACTTC.

This clone was seen only once. The chain has TRBV5-6 and TRBJ2-4; D may match TRBD1 or TRBD2 (5 bases each). CDR1 and CDR2 (germline): SGHDT, YYEEEE. The V gene lost 4 bases and the J gene lost 5 bases, with 13 bases spanning the gap. The CDR3 is 14 amino acids. The CDR3 sequence: CASSLKGTQNIQYF. The DNA for the CDR3 is TGTGCCAGCAGCCTGAAGGGGACCCAAAACATTCAGTACTTC. The variable domain in full, with the rest retrieved from reference TRBV5-6 and TRBJ2-4, is DAGVTQSPTHLIKTRGQQVTLRCSPKSGHDTVSWYQQALGQGPQFIFQYYEEEERQRGNFPDRFSGHQFPNYSSELNVNALLLGDSALYLCASSLKGTQNIQYFGAGTRLSVL.